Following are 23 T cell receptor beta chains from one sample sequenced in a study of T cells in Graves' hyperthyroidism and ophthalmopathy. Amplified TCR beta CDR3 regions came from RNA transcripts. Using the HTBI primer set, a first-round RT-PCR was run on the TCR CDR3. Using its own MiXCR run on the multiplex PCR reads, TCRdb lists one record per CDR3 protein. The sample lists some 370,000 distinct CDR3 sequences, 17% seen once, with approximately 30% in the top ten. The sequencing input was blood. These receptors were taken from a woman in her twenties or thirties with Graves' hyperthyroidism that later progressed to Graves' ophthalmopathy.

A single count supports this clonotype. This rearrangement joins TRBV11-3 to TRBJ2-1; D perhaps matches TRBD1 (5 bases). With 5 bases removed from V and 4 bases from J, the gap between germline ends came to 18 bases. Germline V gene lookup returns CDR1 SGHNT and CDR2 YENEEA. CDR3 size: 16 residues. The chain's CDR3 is CASSPRAHTPYNEQFF. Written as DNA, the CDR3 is TGTGCCAGCAGCCCCAGGGCCCATACCCCTTACAATGAGCAGTTCTTC.

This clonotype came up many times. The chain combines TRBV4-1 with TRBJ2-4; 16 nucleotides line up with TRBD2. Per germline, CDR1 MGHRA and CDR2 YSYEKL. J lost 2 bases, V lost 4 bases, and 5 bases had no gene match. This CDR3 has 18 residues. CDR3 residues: CASSPGLAGGLSKNIQYF. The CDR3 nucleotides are TGCGCCAGCAGCCCGGGACTAGCGGGAGGGCTGTCCAAAAACATTCAGTACTTC.

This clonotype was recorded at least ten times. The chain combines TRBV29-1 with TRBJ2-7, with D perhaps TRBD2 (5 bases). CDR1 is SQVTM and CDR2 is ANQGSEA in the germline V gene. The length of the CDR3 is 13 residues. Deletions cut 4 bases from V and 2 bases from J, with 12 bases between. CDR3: CSVVAAGPYEQYF. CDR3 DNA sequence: TGCAGCGTTGTTGCGGCGGGTCCCTACGAGCAGTACTTC.

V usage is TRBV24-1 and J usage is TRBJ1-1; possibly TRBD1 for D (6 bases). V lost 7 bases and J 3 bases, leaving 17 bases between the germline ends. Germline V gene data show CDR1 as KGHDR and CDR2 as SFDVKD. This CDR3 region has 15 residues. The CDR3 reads CATRARGFLDTEAFF. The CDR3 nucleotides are TGTGCCACCAGGGCGAGGGGGTTTTTGGACACTGAAGCTTTCTTT.

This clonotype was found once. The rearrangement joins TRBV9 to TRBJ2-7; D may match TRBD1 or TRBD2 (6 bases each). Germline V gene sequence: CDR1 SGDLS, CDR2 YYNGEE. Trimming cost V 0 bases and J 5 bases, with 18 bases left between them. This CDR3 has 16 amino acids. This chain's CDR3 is CASSVEGGRANHEQYF. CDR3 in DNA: TGTGCCAGCAGCGTAGAGGGGGGCAGGGCCAACCACGAGCAGTACTTC.

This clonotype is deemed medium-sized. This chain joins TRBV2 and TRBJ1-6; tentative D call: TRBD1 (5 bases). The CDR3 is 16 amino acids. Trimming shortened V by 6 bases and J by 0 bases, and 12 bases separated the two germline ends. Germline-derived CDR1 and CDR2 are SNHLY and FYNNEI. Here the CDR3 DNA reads TGTGCCAGCAGGCGACAGAGGAGCTCCTATAATTCACCCCTCCACTTT. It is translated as CASRRQRSSYNSPLHF.

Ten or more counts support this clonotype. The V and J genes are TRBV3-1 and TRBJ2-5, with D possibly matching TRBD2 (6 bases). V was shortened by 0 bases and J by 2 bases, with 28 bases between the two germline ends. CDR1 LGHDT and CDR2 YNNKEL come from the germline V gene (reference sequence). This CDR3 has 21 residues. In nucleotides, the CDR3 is TGTGCCAGCAGCCAAGATGGAAGAGTAACGGGGGACCTACCGTTTCAAGAGACCCAGTACTTC. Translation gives CASSQDGRVTGDLPFQETQYF.

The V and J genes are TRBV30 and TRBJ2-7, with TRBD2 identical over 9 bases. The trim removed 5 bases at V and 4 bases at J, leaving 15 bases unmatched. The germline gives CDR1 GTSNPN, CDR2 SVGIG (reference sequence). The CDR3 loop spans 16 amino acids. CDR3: CAWAGGGRAVLYEQYF. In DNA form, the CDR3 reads TGTGCCTGGGCCGGGGGCGGGAGGGCCGTTTTATACGAGCAGTACTTC.

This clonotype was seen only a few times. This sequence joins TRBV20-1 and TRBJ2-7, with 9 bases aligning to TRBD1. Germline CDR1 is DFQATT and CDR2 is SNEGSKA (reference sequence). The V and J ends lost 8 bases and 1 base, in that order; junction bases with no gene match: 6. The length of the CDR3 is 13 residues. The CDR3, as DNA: TGCAGTCCTCGGGGGACAGGGTCCTACGAGCAGTACTTC. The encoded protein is CSPRGTGSYEQYF.

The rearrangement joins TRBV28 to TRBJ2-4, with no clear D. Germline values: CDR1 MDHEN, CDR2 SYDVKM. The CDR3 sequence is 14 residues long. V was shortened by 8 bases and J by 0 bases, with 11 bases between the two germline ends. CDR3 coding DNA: TGTGCCAGCCACGGATTCCTAGCCAAAAACATTCAGTACTTC. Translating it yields CASHGFLAKNIQYF.

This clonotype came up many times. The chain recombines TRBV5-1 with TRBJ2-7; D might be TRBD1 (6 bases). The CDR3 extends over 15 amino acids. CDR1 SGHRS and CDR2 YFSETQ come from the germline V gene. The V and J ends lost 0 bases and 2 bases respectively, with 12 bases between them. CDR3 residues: CASSLESGHTYEQYF. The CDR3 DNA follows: TGCGCCAGCAGCTTGGAATCGGGACACACCTACGAGCAGTACTTC.

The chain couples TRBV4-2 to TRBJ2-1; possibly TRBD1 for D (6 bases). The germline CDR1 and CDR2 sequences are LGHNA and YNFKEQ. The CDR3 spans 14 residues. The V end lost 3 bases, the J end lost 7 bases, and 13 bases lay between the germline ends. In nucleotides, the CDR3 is TGTGCCAGCAGCCACCCCGGACAGAAAAATGAGCAGTTCTTC. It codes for CASSHPGQKNEQFF.

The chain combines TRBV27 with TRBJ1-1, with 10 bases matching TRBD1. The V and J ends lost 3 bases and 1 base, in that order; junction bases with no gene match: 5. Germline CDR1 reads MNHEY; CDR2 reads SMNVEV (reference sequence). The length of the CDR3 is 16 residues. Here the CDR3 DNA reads TGTGCCAGCAGTTTTGTATGGGACAGGGGGAACACTGAAGCTTTCTTT. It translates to CASSFVWDRGNTEAFF.

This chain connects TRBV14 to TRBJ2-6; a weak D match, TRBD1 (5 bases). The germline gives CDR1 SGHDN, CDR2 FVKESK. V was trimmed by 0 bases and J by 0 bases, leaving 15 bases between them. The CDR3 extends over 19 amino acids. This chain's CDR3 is CASSQDRSGLSSGANVLTF. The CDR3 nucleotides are TGTGCCAGCAGCCAAGATAGGTCAGGGCTTAGCTCTGGGGCCAACGTCCTGACTTTC.

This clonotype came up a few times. The CDR3 protein is CASSQDLSEQYF. The CDR3 DNA reads as TGTGCCAGCAGCCAAGATCTCTCCGAGCAGTACTTC. The chain is built from TRBV14 and TRBJ2-7; D unresolved. Trimming shortened V by 0 bases and J by 6 bases, and 6 bases separated the two germline ends. There are 12 residues in the CDR3. The germline CDR1 and CDR2 sequences are SGHDN and FVKESK.

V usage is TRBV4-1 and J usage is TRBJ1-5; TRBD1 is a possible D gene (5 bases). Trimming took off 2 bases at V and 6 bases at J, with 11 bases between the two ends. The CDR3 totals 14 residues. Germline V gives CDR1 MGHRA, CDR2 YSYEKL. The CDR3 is CASSQPQGGQPQHF. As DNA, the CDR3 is TGCGCCAGCAGCCAACCTCAGGGCGGTCAGCCCCAGCATTTT.

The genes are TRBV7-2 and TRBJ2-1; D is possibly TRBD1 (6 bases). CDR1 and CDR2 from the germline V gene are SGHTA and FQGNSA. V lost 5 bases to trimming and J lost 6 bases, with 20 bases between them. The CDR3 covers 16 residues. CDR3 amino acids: CASSASTGTFCNEQFF. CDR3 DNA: TGTGCCAGCAGCGCCTCTACAGGGACCTTTTGCAATGAGCAGTTCTTC.

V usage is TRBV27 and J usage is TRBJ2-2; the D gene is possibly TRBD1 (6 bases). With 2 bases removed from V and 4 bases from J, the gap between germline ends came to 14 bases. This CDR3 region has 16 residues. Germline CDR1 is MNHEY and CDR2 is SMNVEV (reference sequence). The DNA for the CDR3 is TGTGCCAGCAGTTTAAGGGACATCTCGCCCACCGGGGAGCTGTTTTTT. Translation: CASSLRDISPTGELFF.

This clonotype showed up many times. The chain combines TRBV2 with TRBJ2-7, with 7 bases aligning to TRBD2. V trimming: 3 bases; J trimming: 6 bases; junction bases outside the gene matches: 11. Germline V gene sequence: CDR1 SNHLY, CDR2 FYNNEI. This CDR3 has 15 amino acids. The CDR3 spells CASSDRSSGLREQYF. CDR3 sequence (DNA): TGTGCCAGCAGTGACCGGTCTAGCGGATTACGCGAGCAGTACTTC. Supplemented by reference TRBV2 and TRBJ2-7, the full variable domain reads EPEVTQTPSHQVTQMGQEVILRCVPISNHLYFYWYRQILGQKVEFLVSFYNNEISEKSEIFDDQFSVERPDGSNFTLKIRSTKLEDSAMYFCASSDRSSGLREQYFGPGTRLTVT.

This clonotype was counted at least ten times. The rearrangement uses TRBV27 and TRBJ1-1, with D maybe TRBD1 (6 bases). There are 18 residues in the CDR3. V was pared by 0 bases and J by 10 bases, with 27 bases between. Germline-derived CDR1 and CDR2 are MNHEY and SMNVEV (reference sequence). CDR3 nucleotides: TGTGCCAGCAGTTTATCGTGGGGCTCAGTCAGGGGCGGGTTTGCAGCTTTCTTT. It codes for CASSLSWGSVRGGFAAFF.

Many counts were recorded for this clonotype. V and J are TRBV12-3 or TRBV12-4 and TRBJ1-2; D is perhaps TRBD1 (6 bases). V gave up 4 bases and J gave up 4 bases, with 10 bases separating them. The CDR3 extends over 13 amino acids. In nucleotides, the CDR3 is TGTGCCAGCAGTTCGGACAGACTCTATGGCTACACCTTC. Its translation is CASSSDRLYGYTF.

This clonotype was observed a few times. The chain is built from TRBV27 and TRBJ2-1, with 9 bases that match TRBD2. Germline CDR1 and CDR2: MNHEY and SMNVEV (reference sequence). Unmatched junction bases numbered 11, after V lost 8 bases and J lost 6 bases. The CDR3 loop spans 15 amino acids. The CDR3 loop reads CASGITAGGPNEQFF. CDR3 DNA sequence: TGTGCCAGCGGAATCACCGCGGGGGGGCCCAATGAGCAGTTCTTC.

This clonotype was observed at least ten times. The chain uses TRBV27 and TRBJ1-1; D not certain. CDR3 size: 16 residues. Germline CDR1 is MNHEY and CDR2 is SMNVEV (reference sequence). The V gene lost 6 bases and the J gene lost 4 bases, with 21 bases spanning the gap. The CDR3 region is CASSPAGRAESTEAFF. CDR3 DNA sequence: TGTGCCAGCAGCCCCGCCGGCCGGGCAGAGAGCACTGAAGCTTTCTTT.